The text below deals with one T cell receptor beta chain. Generated by immunoSEQ multiplex PCR, the TCRdb table keeps only in-frame clones and is missing some. Of about 160,000 clones listed, approximately 85% are singletons. The data stem from a study of blood T cell repertoires in COVID-19. On the study more broadly: The United States, Italy and Spain were the sources of the acute and convalescent COVID-19 samples.

This CDR3 has 16 amino acids. V was clipped by 5 bases and J by 5 bases; unmatched bases: 7. Germline loops: CDR1 LNHDA, CDR2 SQIVND (reference sequence). Sequenced sample: peripheral blood. The source of this sequence is a woman aged 55-69 years with COVID-19, enrolled during active disease. The gene calls are TRBV19 and TRBJ1-6, with 9 bases aligning to TRBD1. The CDR3 here is CASSQGQGVNNSPLHF. The CDR3 DNA is TGTGCCAGTAGTCAGGGACAGGGAGTCAATAATTCACCCCTCCACTTT. Variable domain in full (rest from reference TRBV19 and TRBJ1-6): DGGITQSPKYLFRKEGQNVTLSCEQNLNHDAMYWYRQDPGQGLRLIYYSQIVNDFQKGDIAEGYSVSREKKESFPLTVTSAQKNPTAFYLCASSQGQGVNNSPLHFGNGTRLTVT.